One and the same sample provided the 22 T cell receptor beta chains below, sequenced in a study of blood T cells in healthy people across ages. A sample-barcoded 5' primer and a J-beta primer mix were used in a second PCR of roughly 6 to 12 cycles. MiXCR, applied by TCRdb to the 5' RACE reads, yields one record per CDR3 protein. The table lists hundreds of thousands of distinct CDR3 sequences, around 38% of them singletons. Material for sequencing was blood. All receptors come from a man older than 75 in good health.

This clonotype was picked up a small number of times. This chain uses TRBV5-1 with TRBJ2-5, with D possibly called TRBD1 or TRBD2 (6 bases each). Deletions cut 4 bases from V and 4 bases from J, with 14 bases between. There are 14 residues in the CDR3. CDR1 and CDR2 from the germline V gene are SGHRS and YFSETQ. The DNA for the CDR3 is TGCGCCAGCAGCATGGGGGGCAGGGGAGAGACCCAGTACTTC. Its protein product is CASSMGGRGETQYF.

This clonotype appeared a single time. The chain uses TRBV5-6 and TRBJ2-3; either TRBD1 or TRBD2 may supply D (5 bases each). The CDR3 has 17 residues. The ends were cut back, 0 bases at V and 3 bases at J, with 17 bases in the middle. Germline-derived CDR1 and CDR2 are SGHDT and YYEEEE. The CDR3 DNA sequence: TGTGCCAGCAGCTTGGCTGACTTGGGGCCGGGAACAGATACGCAGTATTTT. Protein: CASSLADLGPGTDTQYF.

This clonotype was observed a few times. The chain links TRBV7-2 to TRBJ2-1; possibly TRBD2 for D (6 bases). The CDR3 contains 19 residues. The V gene's germline CDR1 is SGHTA and CDR2 FQGNSA. V was pared by 1 base and J by 3 bases, with 22 bases between. CDR3: CASSLVGWSGVGNYNEQFF. CDR3 DNA sequence: TGTGCCAGCAGCTTAGTCGGTTGGTCGGGGGTAGGGAACTACAATGAGCAGTTCTTC.

V is TRBV10-1 and J is TRBJ1-2; weak D call: TRBD1 (6 bases). Deletions cut 3 bases from V and 5 bases from J, with 10 bases between. The CDR3 runs to 13 residues. In germline, CDR1 is WNHNN, CDR2 SYGVQD (reference sequence). The CDR3 loop is CASSDAGAYGYTF. The CDR3 nucleotides are TGCGCCAGCAGTGATGCAGGGGCTTATGGCTACACCTTC.

The chain has TRBV30 and TRBJ2-1, with a weak D call TRBD1 (5 bases). V was shortened by 8 bases and J by 3 bases, with 11 bases between the two germline ends. Germline CDR1 is GTSNPN and CDR2 is SVGIG (reference sequence). The CDR3 is 12 amino acids. The CDR3 loop is CARQTDYNEQFF. CDR3 nucleotides: TGTGCCCGCCAGACAGACTACAATGAGCAGTTCTTC.

Comment on this clonotype: One junction end does not reproduce the germline sequence, and a read error may be involved. The chain links TRBV5-1 to TRBJ2-5; D may be TRBD1 or TRBD2 (5 bases each). This CDR3 comprises 16 residues. Germline lookup yields CDR1 SGHRS and CDR2 YFSETQ. CDR3 coding DNA: TGCGCCAGCAGCCCGACGAGGGGCCCGCTTCCCGAGACCCGGTACTTC. Protein: CASSPTRGPLPETRYF.

CDR3 DNA sequence: TGTGCCAGCAGCTCCTGGACTAGCGGGGCCAATGAGCAGTTCTTC. Translation: CASSSWTSGANEQFF. The chain links TRBV6-5 to TRBJ2-1; 12 nucleotides agree with TRBD2. V lost 6 bases and J lost 6; bases outside the gene matches: 6. The CDR3 consists of 15 residues. CDR1 is MNHEY and CDR2 is SVGAGI in the germline V gene.

This clonotype occurred a few times. This chain joins TRBV24-1 and TRBJ2-1; either TRBD1 or TRBD2 may supply D (6 bases each). V was cut by 5 bases and J by 4 bases, with 14 bases left in between. This CDR3 has 15 amino acids. The germline gives CDR1 KGHDR, CDR2 SFDVKD. For the CDR3, the DNA is TGTGCCACCAGTGCAAGCAGGGGAGGTTACAATGAGCAGTTCTTC. Translating gives CATSASRGGYNEQFF.

This chain connects TRBV12-5 to TRBJ2-3; 11 positions match TRBD1. J was trimmed by 6 bases and V by 7 bases; bases with no gene match: 15. The CDR3 totals 17 residues. CDR1 LGHNT and CDR2 FRNRAP come from the germline V gene. The CDR3 sequence is CASAGMVQDRGHDTQYF. CDR3 nucleotides: TGTGCTAGTGCCGGGATGGTACAGGACAGGGGGCACGATACGCAGTATTTT.

This clonotype was observed a few times. The CDR3 coding sequence is TGTGCCACCGGACAGGGGGCAGGGGAGACCCAGTACTTC. It specifies CATGQGAGETQYF. This chain connects TRBV24-1 to TRBJ2-5, with 11 bases lining up with TRBD1. This CDR3 region has 13 residues. Germline-derived CDR1 and CDR2 are KGHDR and SFDVKD. With V trimmed by 9 bases and J by 5 bases, 4 bases remained unmatched.

The chain links TRBV6-1 to TRBJ1-6; D is uncertain. CDR3 length equals 17 residues. Germline V gene data show CDR1 as MNHNS and CDR2 as SASEGT. Trimming removed 1 base at V and 0 bases at J, with 10 bases between. The CDR3 sequence is CASSEVVGGSYNSPLHF. The CDR3 nucleotides are TGTGCCAGCAGTGAAGTAGTGGGAGGCTCCTATAATTCACCCCTCCACTTT.

This clonotype appeared a few times. The CDR3 DNA sequence: TGTGCCAGCAGCCCTATAGGACGGAGAAATGAGCAGTTCTTC. Translation: CASSPIGRRNEQFF. This chain uses TRBV7-2 with TRBJ2-1; D not resolved. This CDR3 contains 14 residues. CDR1 and CDR2 from the germline V gene are SGHTA and FQGNSA. Trimming removed 5 bases from V and 7 bases from J, with 15 bases in between.

The chain is built from TRBV27 and TRBJ2-5; possibly TRBD1 for D (7 bases). The CDR3 totals 14 residues. Trimming cost V 3 bases and J 4 bases, with 12 bases left between them. Germline V lookup: CDR1 MNHEY, CDR2 SMNVEV (reference sequence). This CDR3 reads CASSFGGQIETQYF. As DNA, the CDR3 is TGTGCCAGCAGTTTCGGGGGACAGATAGAGACCCAGTACTTC.

Remarks on this clonotype: It may be a read error: a sequence one base away is much more abundant. The V gene is TRBV7-2, the J gene TRBJ2-7; D is uncertain. The germline V gene encodes CDR1 SGHTA and CDR2 FQGNSA. The ends were cut back, 1 base at V and 10 bases at J, with 8 bases in the middle. The CDR3 is 11 amino acids. In nucleotides, the CDR3 is TGTGCCAGCAGCTTAGTCCAGGCCCAGTACTTC. This encodes CASSLVQAQYF.

This clonotype was counted between two and nine times. CDR3 loop: CSVGQASHEQYF. The CDR3 DNA sequence: TGCAGTGTGGGACAGGCAAGCCACGAGCAGTACTTC. V is TRBV20-1 and J is TRBJ2-7, with 8 bases that match TRBD1. Germline CDR1 and CDR2: DFQATT and SNEGSKA (reference sequence). J gave up 5 bases and V 7 bases, and 7 bases lay outside the gene matches. The CDR3 runs to 12 residues.

The rearrangement uses TRBV7-9 and TRBJ1-1; D gene uncertain. Trimming stripped 0 bases from V and 0 bases from J, with 5 bases between. Germline CDR1 is SEHNR and CDR2 is FQNEAQ (reference sequence). CDR3 size: 14 residues. The CDR3 DNA follows: TGTGCCAGCAGCTTAGCACAGTTGAACACTGAAGCTTTCTTT. Protein product: CASSLAQLNTEAFF.

This chain joins TRBV2 and TRBJ2-2, with D possibly matching TRBD1 (6 bases). The germline V gene encodes CDR1 SNHLY and CDR2 FYNNEI. The CDR3 is 13 residues long. V was shortened by 4 bases and J by 7 bases, with 10 bases between the two germline ends. CDR3 loop: CASSATGSGELFF. Here the CDR3 DNA reads TGTGCCAGCAGTGCGACAGGCAGCGGGGAGCTGTTTTTT.

The rearrangement links TRBV15 to TRBJ2-5; D ambiguous. Deletions cut 4 bases from V and 2 bases from J, with 11 bases between. CDR3 size: 14 residues. CDR1 LNHNV and CDR2 YYDKDF come from the germline V gene (reference sequence). DNA of the CDR3: TGTGCCACCAGCACGGGCGAGGCACAAGAGACCCAGTACTTC. Translation: CATSTGEAQETQYF.

This clonotype was seen just once. V and J are TRBV9 and TRBJ2-1; no reliable D call. Germline V CDR1 and CDR2: SGDLS, YYNGEE. The length of the CDR3 is 13 residues. Between the trimmed V and J ends, which lost 4 bases and 9 bases, there was a span of 14 bases. CDR3 residues: CASSPVLYGEQFF. The CDR3 region has the DNA TGTGCCAGCAGCCCCGTCCTCTATGGTGAGCAGTTCTTC.

The chain has TRBV7-2 and TRBJ2-1, with TRBD2 identical over 9 bases. V trimming: 5 bases; J trimming: 4 bases; junction bases outside the gene matches: 3. CDR3 length: 14 residues. Per germline, CDR1 SGHTA and CDR2 FQGNSA. The DNA for the CDR3 is TGTGCCAGCAGCGAGACTAGCGGATACAATGAGCAGTTCTTC. Amino acids: CASSETSGYNEQFF.

The chain is built from TRBV6-5 and TRBJ2-5; D may be TRBD1 (7 bases). Per germline, CDR1 MNHEY and CDR2 SVGAGI. Trimming pared 2 bases from V and 4 bases from J, leaving 11 bases between. The CDR3 totals 14 residues. The CDR3 loop reads CASSYAGGSETQYF. As DNA, the CDR3 is TGTGCCAGCAGTTACGCAGGGGGGTCAGAGACCCAGTACTTC.

The chain links TRBV20-1 to TRBJ2-1, with D perhaps TRBD1 (6 bases). This CDR3 is 14 amino acids long. Germline V gene lookup returns CDR1 DFQATT and CDR2 SNEGSKA (reference sequence). The ends were cut back, 8 bases at V and 0 bases at J, with 14 bases in the middle. The CDR3 DNA reads as TGCAGTTTAAATAGGGGGAACTCCTACAATGAGCAGTTCTTC. Encoded protein: CSLNRGNSYNEQFF.